Listed below are T cell receptor beta chains from one sample, sequenced in a study of CD8+CD57+ T cells in acquired aplastic anemia. One entry per CDR3 protein, called by TCRdb with MiXCR from the reads. The data contain hundreds of thousands of distinct CDR3 sequences, over 25% of them seen just once; the ten biggest clones take up under 0.95%. The specimen was sorted CD4+, CD8+, or CD8+CD57+ T cells (not recorded which) from PBMCs. All receptors derive from a human donor with aplastic anemia. Each CDR3 is given with its conserved first and last residue. A D gene is named only where the DNA matches it firmly.

v_call	j_call	d_call	cdr3_aa
TRBV14	TRBJ1-6	TRBD1	CASSQGAGGFYNSPLHF
TRBV4-1	TRBJ1-5	-	CASSPTGPPNQPQHF
TRBV6-1	TRBJ1-5	-	CASSEAAAGNQPQHF
TRBV27	TRBJ1-2	TRBD1	CASSLNRGRGYTF
TRBV19	TRBJ2-7	TRBD2	CASSIGGLDSYEQYF
TRBV11-2	TRBJ2-1	-	CASSARGAGYNEQFF
TRBV2	TRBJ2-2	TRBD1	CASSPGQGRTGELFF
TRBV25-1	TRBJ2-3	-	CASIPSGTTDTQYF
TRBV28	TRBJ1-2	TRBD1	CASRPDRGYGYTF
TRBV20-1	TRBJ2-7	-	CSARVWVGYEQYF
TRBV6-1	TRBJ1-5	-	CASSQTGRSQPQHF
TRBV7-2	TRBJ1-2	TRBD1	CASSFGQGASSGYTF
TRBV2	TRBJ1-5	-	CASSYRTAQPQHF
TRBV20-1	TRBJ2-3	TRBD2	CSCLAGGATDTQYF
TRBV12-3/TRBV12-4	TRBJ1-2	-	CASSFSDTYYGYTF
TRBV30	TRBJ1-2	TRBD1	CAWSRGTGPFYGCTF
TRBV10-3	TRBJ2-7	-	CAISETGAYEQYF
TRBV27	TRBJ2-1	TRBD2	CASSRLAVDNEQFF
TRBV7-7	TRBJ1-2	-	CASSLFLCANYGYTF
TRBV7-2	TRBJ2-1	-	CASSLRLINEQFF
TRBV5-1	TRBJ2-5	-	CASSLEDRLEETQYF
TRBV10-3	TRBJ1-2	TRBD1	CAISAQGSNYGYTF
TRBV10-2	TRBJ2-7	TRBD1	CASTRPPGGQAYEQYF
TRBV10-3	TRBJ1-6	-	CAISGERTRGFDSPLHF
TRBV2	TRBJ1-2	-	CASSPAGGVYTF
TRBV5-1	TRBJ2-7	-	CASSQTSPYEQYF
TRBV14	TRBJ1-2	TRBD1	CASSPARQGAAYGYTF
TRBV5-4	TRBJ1-1	TRBD1	CASTRGGTGDTEAFF
TRBV5-4	TRBJ2-1	TRBD2	CASAASGGHNEQFF
TRBV29-1	TRBJ1-2	TRBD1	CSVGPGTGTVGYTF
TRBV4-2	TRBJ2-1	TRBD2	CASSPELAGSYNEQFF
TRBV20-1	TRBJ2-7	-	CSARDPRGNPYEQYF
TRBV9	TRBJ2-1	-	CASSYSGFGQFF
TRBV6-1	TRBJ2-2	-	CASSRPGVTGELFF
TRBV29-1	TRBJ2-7	-	CSVGEYGEQYF
TRBV2	TRBJ2-7	TRBD1	CASSKSTGGGEQYF
TRBV10-3	TRBJ2-1	-	CAISDPSSVYNEQFF
TRBV10-3	TRBJ1-5	TRBD1	CAIRTGMDQPQHF
TRBV7-3	TRBJ2-7	-	CASSSPAGIRALPYEQYF
TRBV30	TRBJ1-5	-	CAWSWRDQPQHF
TRBV6-4	TRBJ2-7	TRBD2	CASSTGTSLFYEQYF
TRBV19	TRBJ2-5	-	CASSPQRDLTSETQYF
TRBV19	TRBJ2-5	-	CASNRGTVGETQYF
TRBV11-1	TRBJ2-1	TRBD2	CASRGLRTSGRVEGQFF
TRBV5-1	TRBJ1-6	TRBD1	CASRGDSNSPLHF
TRBV6-5	TRBJ1-6	-	CASSYSDLMYNSPLHF
TRBV19	TRBJ1-4	-	CASTPGVNEKLFF
TRBV29-1	TRBJ1-5	-	CSVVAAANQPQHF
TRBV24-1	TRBJ1-5	-	CASSYSRYSNQPQHF
TRBV2	TRBJ1-2	TRBD1	CASSVDRSANYGYTF
TRBV11-2	TRBJ1-5	-	CASSHRSNQPRHF
TRBV13	TRBJ2-1	-	CASLPQNRAYNEQFF
TRBV10-1	TRBJ2-7	-	CASSESGDLYEQYF
TRBV20-1	TRBJ1-1	-	CSARDLGMSAFF
TRBV19	TRBJ1-2	-	CASSPQIQASTDYTF